This entry features one TCR beta chain sequence. The source of the sample is a study of shared T cell receptors in the human thymus. Repertoires were generated with immunoSEQ multiplex PCR, while TCRdb's copy carries only in-frame clones and drops some. The data show about 660,000 clones, approximately 87% seen once. The germline gives CDR1 SGHVT, CDR2 SQSDAQ. Trimming shortened V by 2 bases and J by 4 bases, and 12 bases separated the two germline ends. CDR3 length equals 15 residues. The same data also went into a second study, on human thymus T cells. Turning to that study: Having surgery to correct congenital heart defects, healthy Finnish infants acted as the donors. Corrective heart surgery yielded the resections from which the thymus tissue came. Thymic and blood repertoires showed apparently biased V and J gene usage. In unrelated individuals, thymic repertoires overlapped highly, according to related research.

The sample comprised thymocytes. The TCR comes from a boy less than two years old with a congenital heart defect. This rearrangement joins TRBV7-4 to TRBJ1-3, with D uncertain. Here the CDR3 DNA reads TGTGCCAGCAGCTTATTCAGGCTTAGAGGAAACACCATATATTTT. This gives the protein CASSLFRLRGNTIYF.